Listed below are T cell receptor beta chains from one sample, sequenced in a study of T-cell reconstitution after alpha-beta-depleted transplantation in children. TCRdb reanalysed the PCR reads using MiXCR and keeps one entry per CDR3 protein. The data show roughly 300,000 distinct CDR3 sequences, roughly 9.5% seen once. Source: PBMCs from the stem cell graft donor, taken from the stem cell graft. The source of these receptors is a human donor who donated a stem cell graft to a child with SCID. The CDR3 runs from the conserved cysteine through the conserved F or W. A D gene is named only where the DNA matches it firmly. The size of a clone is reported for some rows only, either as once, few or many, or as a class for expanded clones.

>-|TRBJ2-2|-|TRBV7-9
TGTGCCAGCGGGGGTAACGGGGAGCTGTTTTTT
CASGGNGELFF
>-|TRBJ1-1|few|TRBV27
TGTGCCAGCAGTCCCACCTCCCGCAGGGTTACTGAAGCTTTCTTT
CASSPTSRRVTEAFF
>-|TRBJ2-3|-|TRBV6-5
TGTGCCAGCAGTTACTCGAGGGGCCAGGCAGATACGCAGTATTTT
CASSYSRGQADTQYF
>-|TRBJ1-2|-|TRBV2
TGTGCCAGCAGTTACCATGGGGGGTCGGGCTACACCTTC
CASSYHGGSGYTF
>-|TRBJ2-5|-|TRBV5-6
TGTGCCAGCAGCTTGAGGGGGGGCTTCCAAGAGACCCAGTACTTC
CASSLRGGFQETQYF
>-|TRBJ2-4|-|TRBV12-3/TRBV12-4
TGTGCCAGCAGTTTAGTAAGTCGGGGACTGGATATATATGGAGCCAAAAACATTCAGTACTTC
CASSLVSRGLDIYGAKNIQYF
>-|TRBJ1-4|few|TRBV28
TGTGCCAGCAGTTTATACGAAAAACTGTTTTTT
CASSLYEKLFF
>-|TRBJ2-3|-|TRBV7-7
TGTGCCAGCAGCTTAGGCAGGTTAAGCACAGATACGCAGTATTTT
CASSLGRLSTDTQYF
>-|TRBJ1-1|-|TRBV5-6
TGTGCCAGCAGCTTGGCGAGAGCCCCCTCCACTGAAGCTTTCTTT
CASSLARAPSTEAFF
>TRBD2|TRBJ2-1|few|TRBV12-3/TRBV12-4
TGTGCCAGCACCTTAGGGGTAGCGGGGACCTACAATGAGCAGTTCTTC
CASTLGVAGTYNEQFF
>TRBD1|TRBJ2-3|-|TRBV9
TGTGCCAGCAGCCTAAATCCGACAGGGGCAAATACGCAGTATTTT
CASSLNPTGANTQYF
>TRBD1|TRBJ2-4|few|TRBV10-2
TGCGCCAGCACCAAGGACAGGTCGACCAAAAACATTCAGTACTTC
CASTKDRSTKNIQYF
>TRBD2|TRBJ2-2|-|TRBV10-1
TGCGCCAGCATCTGGCGGGGGGGAAAAACCGGGGAGCTGTTTTTT
CASIWRGGKTGELFF
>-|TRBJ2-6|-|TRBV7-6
TGTGCCAGCAGCTTATTGCCAGGGGCCGGCTCTGGGGCCAACGTCCTGACTTTC
CASSLLPGAGSGANVLTF
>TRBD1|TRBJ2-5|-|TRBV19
TGTGCCAGAAAGGGGGACAGGGATTTAAAAGAGACCCAGTACTTC
CARKGDRDLKETQYF
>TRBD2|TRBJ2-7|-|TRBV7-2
TGTGCCAGCTCGGGGGGGGCCGGCTCCTACGAGCAGTACTTC
CASSGGAGSYEQYF
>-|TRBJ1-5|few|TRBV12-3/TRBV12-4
TGTGCCAGCAGCAACAGCGTCCTGGGGCAGCCCCAGCATTTT
CASSNSVLGQPQHF
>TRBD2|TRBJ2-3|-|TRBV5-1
TGCGCCAGCAGCACGGATAGCGGGGGGGCCGCAGATACGCAGTATTTT
CASSTDSGGAADTQYF
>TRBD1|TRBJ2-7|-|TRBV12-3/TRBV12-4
TGTGCCAGCAGTTTTAAGGGGGCAGGGGAGCAGTACTTC
CASSFKGAGEQYF
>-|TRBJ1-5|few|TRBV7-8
TGTGCCAGCAGCTTAGCAGGACAGTCTAGCAATCAGCCCCAGCATTTT
CASSLAGQSSNQPQHF
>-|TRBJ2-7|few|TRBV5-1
TGCGCCAGCAGCTTGGACAGGGCGCGGGGCCCCTACGAGCAGTACTTC
CASSLDRARGPYEQYF
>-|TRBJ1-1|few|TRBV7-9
TGTGCCAGCAGCTTAGGGATCGGGGAGAGGACTGAAGCTTTCTTT
CASSLGIGERTEAFF
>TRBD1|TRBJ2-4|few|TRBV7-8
TGTGCCAGCAGCAAAGGACAGGGCACGGCCAAAAACATTCAGTACTTC
CASSKGQGTAKNIQYF
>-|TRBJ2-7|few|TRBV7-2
TGTGCCAGCAGCTTAGCTGGCAGGGCCACCTACGAGCAGTACTTC
CASSLAGRATYEQYF